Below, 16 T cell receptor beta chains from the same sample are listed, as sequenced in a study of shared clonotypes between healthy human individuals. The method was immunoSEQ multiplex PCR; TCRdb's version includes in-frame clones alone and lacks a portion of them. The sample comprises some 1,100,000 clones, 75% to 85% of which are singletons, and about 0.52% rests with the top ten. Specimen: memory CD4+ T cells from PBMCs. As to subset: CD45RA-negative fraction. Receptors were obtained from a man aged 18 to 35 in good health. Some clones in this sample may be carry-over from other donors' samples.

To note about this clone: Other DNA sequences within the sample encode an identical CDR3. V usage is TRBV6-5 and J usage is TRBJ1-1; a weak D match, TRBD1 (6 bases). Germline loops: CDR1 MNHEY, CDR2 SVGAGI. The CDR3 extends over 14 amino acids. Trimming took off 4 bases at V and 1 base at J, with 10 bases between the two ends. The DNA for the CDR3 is TGTGCCAGCAGTTCTCCGGGACAGAACACTGAAGCTTTCTTT. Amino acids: CASSSPGQNTEAFF.

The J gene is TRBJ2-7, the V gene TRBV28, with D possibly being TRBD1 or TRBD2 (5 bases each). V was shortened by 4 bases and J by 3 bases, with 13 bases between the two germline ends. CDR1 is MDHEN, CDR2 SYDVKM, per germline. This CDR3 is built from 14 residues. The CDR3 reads CASSSGAINYEQYF. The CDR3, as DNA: TGTGCCAGCAGTTCCGGGGCAATAAACTACGAGCAGTACTTC. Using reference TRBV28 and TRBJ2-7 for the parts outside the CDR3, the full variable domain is DVKVTQSSRYLVKRTGEKVFLECVQDMDHENMFWYRQDPGLGLRLIYFSYDVKMKEKGDIPEGYSVSREKKERFSLILESASTNQTSMYLCASSSGAINYEQYFGPGTRLTVT.

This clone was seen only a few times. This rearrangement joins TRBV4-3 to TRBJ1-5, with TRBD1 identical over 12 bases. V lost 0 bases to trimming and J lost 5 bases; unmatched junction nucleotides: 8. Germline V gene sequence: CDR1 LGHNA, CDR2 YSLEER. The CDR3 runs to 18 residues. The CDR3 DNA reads TGCGCCAGCAGCCAAGACCGGGGACAGGGGGCTTTCCATCAGCCCCAGCATTTT. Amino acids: CASSQDRGQGAFHQPQHF.

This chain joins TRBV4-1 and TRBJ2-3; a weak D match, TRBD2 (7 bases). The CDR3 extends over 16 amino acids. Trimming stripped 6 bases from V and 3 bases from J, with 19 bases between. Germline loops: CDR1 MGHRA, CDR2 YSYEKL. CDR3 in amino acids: CASSRGAASGTDTQYF. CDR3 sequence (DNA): TGCGCCAGCAGTAGGGGGGCTGCTAGCGGAACAGATACGCAGTATTTT.

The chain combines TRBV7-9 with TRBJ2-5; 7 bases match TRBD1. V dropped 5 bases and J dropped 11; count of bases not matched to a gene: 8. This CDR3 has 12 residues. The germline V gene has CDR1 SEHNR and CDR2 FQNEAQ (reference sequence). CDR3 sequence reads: CASSRDQGEQYF. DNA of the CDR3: TGTGCCAGCAGCAGGGACCAGGGGGAGCAGTACTTC.

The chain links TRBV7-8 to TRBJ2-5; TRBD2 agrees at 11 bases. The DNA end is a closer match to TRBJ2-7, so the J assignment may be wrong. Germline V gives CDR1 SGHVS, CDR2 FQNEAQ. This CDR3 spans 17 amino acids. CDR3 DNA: TGTGCCAGCAGCTTAGTAGCCGGGGGACTAGCGGCGTACGAGCAGTACTTC. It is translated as CASSLVAGGLAAYEQYF.

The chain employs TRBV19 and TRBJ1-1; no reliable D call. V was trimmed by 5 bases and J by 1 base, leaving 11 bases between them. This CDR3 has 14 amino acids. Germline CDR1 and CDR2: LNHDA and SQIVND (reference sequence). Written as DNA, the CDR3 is TGTGCCAGTAGTTCCCGGACGGGGAACACTGAAGCTTTCTTT. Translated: CASSSRTGNTEAFF.

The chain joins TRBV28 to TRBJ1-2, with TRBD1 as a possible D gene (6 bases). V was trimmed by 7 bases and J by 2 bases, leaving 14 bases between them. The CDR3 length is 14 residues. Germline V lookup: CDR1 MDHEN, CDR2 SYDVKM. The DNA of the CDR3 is TGTGCCAGCATTCCCTCCAGGGGCAACTATGGCTACACCTTC. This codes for CASIPSRGNYGYTF.

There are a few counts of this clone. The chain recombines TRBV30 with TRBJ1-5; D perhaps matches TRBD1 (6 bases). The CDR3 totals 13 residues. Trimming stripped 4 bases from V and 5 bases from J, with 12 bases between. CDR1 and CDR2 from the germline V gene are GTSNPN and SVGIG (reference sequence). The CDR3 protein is CAWTGDLDQPQHF. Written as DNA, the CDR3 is TGTGCCTGGACAGGGGATCTAGATCAGCCCCAGCATTTT.

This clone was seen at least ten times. In DNA, the CDR3 is TGTGCCAGTGGCCGCGGGGTATCAGATACGCAGTATTTT. This codes for CASGRGVSDTQYF. The chain recombines TRBV19 with TRBJ2-3; D is perhaps TRBD2 (6 bases). Germline assignment: CDR1 LNHDA and CDR2 SQIVND (reference sequence). The CDR3 loop spans 13 amino acids. The V end lost 8 bases, the J end lost 4 bases, and 13 bases lay between the germline ends.

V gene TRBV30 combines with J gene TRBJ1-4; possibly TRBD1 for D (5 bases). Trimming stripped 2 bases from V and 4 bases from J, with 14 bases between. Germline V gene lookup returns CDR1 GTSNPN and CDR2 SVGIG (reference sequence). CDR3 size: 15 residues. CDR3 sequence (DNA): TGTGCCTGGAGTTTCGGGTCGAGGGGTAATGAAAAACTGTTTTTT. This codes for CAWSFGSRGNEKLFF.

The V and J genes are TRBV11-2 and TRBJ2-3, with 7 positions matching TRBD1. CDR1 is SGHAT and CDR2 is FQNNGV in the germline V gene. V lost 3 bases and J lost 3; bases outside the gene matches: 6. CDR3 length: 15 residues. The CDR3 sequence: CASSFGPTGTDTQYF. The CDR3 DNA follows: TGTGCCAGCAGCTTTGGACCGACAGGGACAGATACGCAGTATTTT.

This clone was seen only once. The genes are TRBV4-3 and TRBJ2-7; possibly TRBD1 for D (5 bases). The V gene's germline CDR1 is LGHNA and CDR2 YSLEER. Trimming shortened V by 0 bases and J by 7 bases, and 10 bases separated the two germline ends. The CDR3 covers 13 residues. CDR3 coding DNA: TGCGCCAGCAGCCAAGAATGGAACAGGGAGCAGTACTTC. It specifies CASSQEWNREQYF.

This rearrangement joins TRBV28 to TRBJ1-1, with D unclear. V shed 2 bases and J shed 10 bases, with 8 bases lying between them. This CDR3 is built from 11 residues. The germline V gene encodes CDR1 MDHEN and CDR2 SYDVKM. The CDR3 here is CASSLTTGAFF. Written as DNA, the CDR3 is TGTGCCAGCAGTTTAACGACGGGAGCTTTCTTT.

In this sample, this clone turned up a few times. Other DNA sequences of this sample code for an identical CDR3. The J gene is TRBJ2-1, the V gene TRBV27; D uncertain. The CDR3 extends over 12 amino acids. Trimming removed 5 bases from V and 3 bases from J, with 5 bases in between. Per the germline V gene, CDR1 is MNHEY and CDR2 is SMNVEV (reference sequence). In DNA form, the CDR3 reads TGTGCCAGCAGTAGAAACTACAATGAGCAGTTCTTC. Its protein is CASSRNYNEQFF.

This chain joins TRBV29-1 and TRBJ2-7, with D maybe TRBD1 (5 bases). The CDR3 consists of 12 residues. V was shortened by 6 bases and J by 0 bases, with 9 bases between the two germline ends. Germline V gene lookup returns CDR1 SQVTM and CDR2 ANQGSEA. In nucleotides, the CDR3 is TGCAGCGTGCCTGACAGCTCCTACGAGCAGTACTTC. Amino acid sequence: CSVPDSSYEQYF.